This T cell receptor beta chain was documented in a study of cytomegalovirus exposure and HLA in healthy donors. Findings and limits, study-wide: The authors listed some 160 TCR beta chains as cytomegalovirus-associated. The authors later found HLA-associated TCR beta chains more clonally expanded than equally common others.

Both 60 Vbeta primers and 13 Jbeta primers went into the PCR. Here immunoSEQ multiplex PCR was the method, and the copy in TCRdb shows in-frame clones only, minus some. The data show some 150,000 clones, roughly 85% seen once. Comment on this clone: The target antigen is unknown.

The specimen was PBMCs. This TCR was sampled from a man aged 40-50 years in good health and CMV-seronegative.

The CDR3 nucleotides are TGCGCCAGCAGCTTGGCCGAGGCCCCCTCCTACGAGCAGTACTTC. Its protein is CASSLAEAPSYEQYF. V usage is TRBV5-1 and J usage is TRBJ2-7, with D uncertain. Deletions cut 0 bases from V and 0 bases from J, with 10 bases between. The CDR3 extends over 15 amino acids. Germline values: CDR1 SGHRS, CDR2 YFSETQ.